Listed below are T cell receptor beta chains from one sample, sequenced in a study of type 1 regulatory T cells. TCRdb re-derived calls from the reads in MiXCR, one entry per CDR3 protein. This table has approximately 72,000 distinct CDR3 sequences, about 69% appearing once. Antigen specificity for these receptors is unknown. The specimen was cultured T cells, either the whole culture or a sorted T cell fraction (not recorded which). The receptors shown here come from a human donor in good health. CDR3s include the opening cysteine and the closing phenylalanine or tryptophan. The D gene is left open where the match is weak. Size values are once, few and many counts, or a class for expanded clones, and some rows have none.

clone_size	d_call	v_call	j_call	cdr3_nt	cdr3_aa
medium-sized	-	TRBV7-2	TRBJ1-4	TGTGCCAGCAGCTTAGGGATAGAGGGCAAACTGTTTTTT	CASSLGIEGKLFF
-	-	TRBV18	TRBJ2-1	TGTGCCAGCGCCACCCGACCTATAGCGTACAATGAGCAGTTCTTC	CASATRPIAYNEQFF
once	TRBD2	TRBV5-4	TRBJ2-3	TGTGCCAGCAGCCGTGAATGGTTAGCGGGAGGGATGGCAGATACGCAGTATTTT	CASSREWLAGGMADTQYF
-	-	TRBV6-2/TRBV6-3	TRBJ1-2	TGTGCCAGCAGCCGCGCTGGGCCAGACTATGGCTACACCTTC	CASSRAGPDYGYTF
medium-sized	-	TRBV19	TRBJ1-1	TGTGCCAGTAGTCCCCGTTGGCCGAACACTGAAGCTTTCTTT	CASSPRWPNTEAFF
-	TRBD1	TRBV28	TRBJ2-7	TGTGCCAGCCTTAACAGGGGGCTCATTTACGAGCAGTACTTC	CASLNRGLIYEQYF
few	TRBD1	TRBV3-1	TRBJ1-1	TGTGCCAGCAGCCTCGGGACAGGGGGCTCAGCTTTCTTT	CASSLGTGGSAFF
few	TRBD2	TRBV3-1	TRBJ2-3	TGTGCCAGCAGCCAAGGGACTAGCGGCAACACAGATACGCAGTATTTT	CASSQGTSGNTDTQYF
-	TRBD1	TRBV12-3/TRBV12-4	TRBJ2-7	TGTGCCAGCAGTCGTGGACAGGGGGCATCCTACGAGCAGTACTTC	CASSRGQGASYEQYF
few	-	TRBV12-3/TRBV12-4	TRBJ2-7	TGTGCCAGCAGTTTAGGCCCGTCCCCCTACGAGCAGTACTTC	CASSLGPSPYEQYF
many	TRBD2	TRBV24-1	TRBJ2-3	TGTGCCACCAGGACTAGCGGGTCGGGAGATACGCAGTATTTT	CATRTSGSGDTQYF
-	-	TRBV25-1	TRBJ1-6	TGTGCCAGCCACCGGGACATAGGGTCACCCCTCCACTTT	CASHRDIGSPLHF
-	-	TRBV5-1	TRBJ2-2	TGCGCCAGCAGCGGACTACTAGGCTTGGAAGGGGAGCTGTTTTTT	CASSGLLGLEGELFF
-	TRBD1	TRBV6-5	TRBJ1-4	TGTGCCAGCAGTCTCCAGGGACAGTCGGGAGAAAAACTGTTTTTT	CASSLQGQSGEKLFF
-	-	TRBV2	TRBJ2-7	TGTGCCAGCAACGGACAGTTCTCCTACGAGCAGTACTTC	CASNGQFSYEQYF
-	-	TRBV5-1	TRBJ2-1	TGCGCCAGCAGTTTTAACGGGGTCCCCGGGAATGAGCAGTTCTTC	CASSFNGVPGNEQFF
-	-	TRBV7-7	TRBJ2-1	TGTGCCAGCAGCTTAGAATCCGGGTTCCATGAGCAGTTCTTC	CASSLESGFHEQFF
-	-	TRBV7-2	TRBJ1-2	TGTGCCAGCGCGTCGGCCCAGGTCTTCGGCTACACCTTC	CASASAQVFGYTF
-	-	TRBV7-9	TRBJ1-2	TGTGCCAGCAGCTTAGAAAGGGCTGGCTACACCTTC	CASSLERAGYTF
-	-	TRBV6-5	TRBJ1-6	TGTGCCAGCAGCTCGGCCCGAGGGACAACTTCACCCCTCCACTTT	CASSSARGTTSPLHF
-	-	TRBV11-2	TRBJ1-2	TGTGCCAGCAGCTTACTCTATGACTATGGCTACACCTTC	CASSLLYDYGYTF
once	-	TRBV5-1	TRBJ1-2	TGCGCCAGCAGCTCACAGTCAGATAACTATGGCTACACCTTC	CASSSQSDNYGYTF
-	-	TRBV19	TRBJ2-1	TGTGCCAGTACCCAGGAAGGGGACACCTACAATGAGCAGTTCTTC	CASTQEGDTYNEQFF
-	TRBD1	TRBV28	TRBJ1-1	TGTGCCAGCAGTTTATCACCCGGGACAGGGAACACTGAAGCTTTCTTT	CASSLSPGTGNTEAFF
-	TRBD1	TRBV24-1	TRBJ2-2	TGTGCCACCAGTACGCAGGGGGCGAACACCGGGGGGCTGTTTTTT	CATSTQGANTGGLFF
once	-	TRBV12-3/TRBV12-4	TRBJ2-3	TGTGCCAGCATCCTGAGGGGCCGGGGGACGCAGTATTTT	CASILRGRGTQYF
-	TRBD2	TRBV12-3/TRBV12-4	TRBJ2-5	TGTGCCAGCAGTTTACACGGCGGGAGGGTTTCAGGAGATACCCAGTACTTC	CASSLHGGRVSGDTQYF
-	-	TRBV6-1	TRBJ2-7	TGTGCCAGCAGTGAATGGGAGTCCTCCTACGAGCAGTACTTC	CASSEWESSYEQYF
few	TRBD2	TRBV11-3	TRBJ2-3	TGTGCCAGCAGCCCTGGACAAGGGACTAGCGGGCCCAGGGGCACAGATACGCAGTATTTT	CASSPGQGTSGPRGTDTQYF
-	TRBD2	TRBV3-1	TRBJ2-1	TGTGCCAGCAGCCAAGTCGGGCTAGCGGGATTCGATGAGCAGTTCTTC	CASSQVGLAGFDEQFF
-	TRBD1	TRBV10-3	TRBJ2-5	TGTGCCATCAGTGGGACAGGGAAAGAGACCCAGTACTTC	CAISGTGKETQYF
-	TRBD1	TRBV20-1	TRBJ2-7	TGCAGTGCTGGACGCCGGGACAGGGCTTCCTACGAGCAGTACTTC	CSAGRRDRASYEQYF
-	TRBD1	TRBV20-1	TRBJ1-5	TGCAGTGCTAGAGAACAGGGGCGCAAGGCCCAGCATTTT	CSAREQGRKAQHF
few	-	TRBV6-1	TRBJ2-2	TGTGCCAGCAGTGACGGACCCCGAGGTGGGGAGCTGTTTTTT	CASSDGPRGGELFF
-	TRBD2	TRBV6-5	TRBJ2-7	TGTGCCAGCAGTTTTCTTCCGGGACTAGCGGGATCCCACGAGCAGTACTTC	CASSFLPGLAGSHEQYF
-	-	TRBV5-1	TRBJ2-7	TGCGCCAGCAGAGTAGGGAGCGAGCAGTACTTC	CASRVGSEQYF
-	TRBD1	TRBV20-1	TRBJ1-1	TGCAGTGCTAAAAGCCCTCCGGGACAGGCCATGAACACTGAAGCTTTCTTT	CSAKSPPGQAMNTEAFF